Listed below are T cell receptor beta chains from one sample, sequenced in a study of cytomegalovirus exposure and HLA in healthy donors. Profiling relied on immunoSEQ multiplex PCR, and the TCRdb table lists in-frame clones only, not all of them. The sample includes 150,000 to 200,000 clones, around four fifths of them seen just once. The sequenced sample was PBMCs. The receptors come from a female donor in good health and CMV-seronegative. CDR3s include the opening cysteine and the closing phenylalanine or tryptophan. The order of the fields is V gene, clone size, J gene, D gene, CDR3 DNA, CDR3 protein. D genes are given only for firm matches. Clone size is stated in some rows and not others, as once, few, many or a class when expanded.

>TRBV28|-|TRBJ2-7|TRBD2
TGTGCCACCAAGGAAACCCAGGCAGGGAGGGCCTACGAGCAGTACTTC
CATKETQAGRAYEQYF
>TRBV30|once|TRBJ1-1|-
TGTGCCTGGAGTGAAAATACAGCTGAAGCTTTCTTT
CAWSENTAEAFF
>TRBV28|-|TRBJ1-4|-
TGTGCCAGCAGAGACCTGGGGGCGAATGAAAAACTGTTTTTT
CASRDLGANEKLFF
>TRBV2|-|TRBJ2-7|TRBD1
TGTGCCAGCAGAGAGACAGGGGTCCCATCCTACGAGCAGTACTTC
CASRETGVPSYEQYF
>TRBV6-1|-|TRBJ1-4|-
TGTGCCAGCAGGGCAGCAGGGGCAACTAATGAAAAACTGTTTTTT
CASRAAGATNEKLFF
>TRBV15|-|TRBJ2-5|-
TGTGCCACCAGCAGAGGTGAGGGAGCCTTCGAGACCCAGTACTTC
CATSRGEGAFETQYF
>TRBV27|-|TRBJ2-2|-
TGTGCCAGCTGCAGGGACACATCAGGGGAGCTGTTTTTT
CASCRDTSGELFF
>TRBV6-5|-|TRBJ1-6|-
TGTGCCAGCAGTTACAGGGAGGATTCACCCCTCCACTTT
CASSYREDSPLHF
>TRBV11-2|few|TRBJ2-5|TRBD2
TGTGCCAGCAGCCCCTGGACTAGCGGGTTGGGAGAGACCCAGTACTTC
CASSPWTSGLGETQYF
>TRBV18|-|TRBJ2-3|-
TGTGCCAGCTCACCACTTCGGGGGGCCCCGCCAGATACGCAGTATTTT
CASSPLRGAPPDTQYF
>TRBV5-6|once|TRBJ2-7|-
TGTGCCAGCAGCTTGGCGGACAAAGAATCCTACGAGCAGTACTTC
CASSLADKESYEQYF
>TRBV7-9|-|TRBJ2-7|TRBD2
TGTGCCAGCAGCTTAGTTCTAGCGGGGTTTCAGCAGTACTTC
CASSLVLAGFQQYF
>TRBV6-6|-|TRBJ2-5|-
TGTGCCAGCAGTTACATGCGGGGCCAAGAGACCCAGTACTTC
CASSYMRGQETQYF
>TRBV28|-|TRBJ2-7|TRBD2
TGTGCCAGCAGTTTAGCGGGGGACTACGAGCAGTACTTC
CASSLAGDYEQYF
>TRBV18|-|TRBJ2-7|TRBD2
TGTGCCAGCTCACCGGGACTAGCGGACTACGAGCAGTACTTC
CASSPGLADYEQYF
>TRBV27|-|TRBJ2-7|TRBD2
TGTGCCAGCAGTTTTGCCAGCGGGAGGGGCGAGCAGTACTTC
CASSFASGRGEQYF
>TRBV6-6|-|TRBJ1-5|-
TGTGCCGGACGGGGAAATAGCAATCAGCCCCAGCATTTT
CAGRGNSNQPQHF
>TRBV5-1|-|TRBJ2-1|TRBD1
TGCGCCAGCAGCTCCCTCAGGGGGCACTACAATGAGCAGTTCTTC
CASSSLRGHYNEQFF
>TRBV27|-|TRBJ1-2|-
TGTGCCAGCAGTTTGGACAGATACTATGGCTACACCTTC
CASSLDRYYGYTF
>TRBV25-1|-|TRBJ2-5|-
TGTGCCGGCCGAGTTGGGGCTTCCCAAGAGACCCAGTACTTC
CAGRVGASQETQYF
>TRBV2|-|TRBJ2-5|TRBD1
TGTGCCAGCAAGGAGGACAGGGTCTCAGAGACCCAGTACTTC
CASKEDRVSETQYF
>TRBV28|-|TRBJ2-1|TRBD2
TGTGCCAGCAGTTTATTGGGGGGGAGGGCCATCGGTGAGCAGTTCTTC
CASSLLGGRAIGEQFF
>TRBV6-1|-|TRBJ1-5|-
TGTGCCAGCAGAAAGAAGGGGAATCAACCCCAGCATTTT
CASRKKGNQPQHF
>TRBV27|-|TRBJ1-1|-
TGTGCCAGCGGCTTGGGAGGGGACAAGACTGAAGCTTTCTTT
CASGLGGDKTEAFF
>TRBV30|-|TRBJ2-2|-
TGTGCCTGGAGTGGGCTGGTTCGCACCGGGGAGCTGTTTTTT
CAWSGLVRTGELFF
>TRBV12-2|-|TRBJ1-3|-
TGTGCAAGTCGACAAGAACAGGGGAACACCATATATTTT
CASRQEQGNTIYF
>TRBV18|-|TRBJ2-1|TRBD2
TGTGCCAGCTCACTAGACGGGACTAGCGGGGGGGCCCGGAATGAGCAGTTCTTC
CASSLDGTSGGARNEQFF
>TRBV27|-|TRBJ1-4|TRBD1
TGTGCCAGCAGTTTATCAACAGGGGATCCGAATGAAAAACTGTTTTTT
CASSLSTGDPNEKLFF
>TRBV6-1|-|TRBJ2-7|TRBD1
TGTGCCAGCAGACCCCCGGGACAGGGCTACGAGCAGTACTTC
CASRPPGQGYEQYF
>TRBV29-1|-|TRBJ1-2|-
TGCAGCGTTTCTAGGTCCTATGGCTACACCTTC
CSVSRSYGYTF
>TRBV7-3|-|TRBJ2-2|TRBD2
TGTGCCAGCAGCTTAAACCCTAGCGGGGTGGCCGGGGAGCTGTTTTTT
CASSLNPSGVAGELFF
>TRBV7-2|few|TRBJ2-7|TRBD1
TGTGCCAGCAGCTTAGAAGGGACAGGGGAATACGAGCAGTACTTC
CASSLEGTGEYEQYF
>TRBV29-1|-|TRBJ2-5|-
TGCAGCGTTAGCTCAGGGTGGGGGACCCAGTACTTC
CSVSSGWGTQYF
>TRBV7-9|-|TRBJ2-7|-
TGTTCCAGCAGCTTAGATGGCGGTACCTCCTACGAGCAGTACTTC
CSSSLDGGTSYEQYF
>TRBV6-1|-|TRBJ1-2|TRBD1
TGTGCCACCCGACAGGGAGGAGGAAGCTATGGCTACACCTTC
CATRQGGGSYGYTF
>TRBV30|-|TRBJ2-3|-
TGTGCCTGGAGACGGTCAGGGACAGATACGCAGTATTTT
CAWRRSGTDTQYF
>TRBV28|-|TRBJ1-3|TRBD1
TGTGCCAGCAGAGACAGGGTTGGAAACACCATATATTTT
CASRDRVGNTIYF
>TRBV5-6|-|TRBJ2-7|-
TGTGCCAGCGAACCCGGGAACTCGCGGTACGAGCAGTACTTC
CASEPGNSRYEQYF
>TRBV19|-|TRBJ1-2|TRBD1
TGTGCCAGTAGTCCGAGGGGGCAGGGGCCCTACACCTTC
CASSPRGQGPYTF